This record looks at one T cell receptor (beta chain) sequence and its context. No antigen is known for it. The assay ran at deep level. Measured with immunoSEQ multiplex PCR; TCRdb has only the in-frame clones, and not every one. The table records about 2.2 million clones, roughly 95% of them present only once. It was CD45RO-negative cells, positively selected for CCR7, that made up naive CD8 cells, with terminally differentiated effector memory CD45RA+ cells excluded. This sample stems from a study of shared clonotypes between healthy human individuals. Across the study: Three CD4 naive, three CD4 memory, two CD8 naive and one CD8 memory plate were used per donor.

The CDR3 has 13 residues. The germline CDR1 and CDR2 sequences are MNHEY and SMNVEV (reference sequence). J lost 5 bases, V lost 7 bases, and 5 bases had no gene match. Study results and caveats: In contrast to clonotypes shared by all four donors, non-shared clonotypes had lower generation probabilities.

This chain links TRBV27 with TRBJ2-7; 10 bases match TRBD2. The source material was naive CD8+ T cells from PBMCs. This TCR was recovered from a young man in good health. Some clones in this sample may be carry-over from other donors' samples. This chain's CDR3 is CASTRLAGDEQYF. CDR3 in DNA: TGTGCCAGCACTCGACTAGCGGGCGACGAGCAGTACTTC.